The clone carrying this T cell receptor (beta chain) was found a few times. This sample was included in a study of neurological immune-mediated disorders. The germline V gene has CDR1 SGHRS and CDR2 YFSETQ. V shed 1 base, J shed 0 bases, and the junction held 6 bases outside the gene matches. CDR3 length: 17 amino acids. TCRdb analysed the 5' RACE reads with MiXCR anew, one entry per CDR3 protein. Of approximately 66,000 distinct CDR3 sequences in the sample, 3% to 3.5% are singletons; the top ten hold under 4.5%. The sequenced sample consisted of PBMCs. This rearrangement joins TRBV5-1 to TRBJ2-3, with 9 bases matching TRBD2. This TCR derives from a man aged 40-49 years with multiple sclerosis. The CDR3 spells CASSLPLAGSSTDTQYF. CDR3 DNA: TGCGCCAGCAGCTTGCCACTAGCGGGTTCTAGCACAGATACGCAGTATTTT. The whole variable domain, filled in from reference TRBV5-1 and TRBJ2-3, reads KAGVTQTPRYLIKTRGQQVTLSCSPISGHRSVSWYQQTPGQGLQFLFEYFSETQRNKGNFPGRFSGRQFSNSRSEMNVSTLELGDSALYLCASSLPLAGSSTDTQYFGPGTRLTVL.